This paragraph reports one T cell receptor beta chain. What this receptor recognizes is not known. Per-nucleotide qualities are absent, and no much larger clonotype sits a single base away. This record comes from a study of T cell changes during pregnancy in multiple sclerosis (dated by TCRdb to 2018 to 2020). Describing the broader study: In women with multiple sclerosis, the researchers looked at how the T cell repertoire shifted as pregnancy progressed.

Libraries were built with the immunoSEQ multiplex PCR assay. The source is immuneACCESS, and TCRdb retained only in-frame sequences with V and J called. Part of the clones is not carried over; for the studies checked, unresolved V genes explain less than half of this, and the remainder is unexplained. The sample data list around 80,000 clones, and 94% of these were observed just once. 0.99% of the sample is held by the ten biggest clonotypes. Here V drops 3 bases and J drops 9 bases, and the junction holds 6 bases not matched to any gene. CDR1 and CDR2, per the germline V gene, are MNHNS and SASEGT. The CDR3 goes from the cysteine to the phenylalanine over 15 residues. Here the CDR3 DNA is all that survives: 45 bases in frame from base 1.

This TCR was sampled from a female donor in good health, enrolled as a control in a pregnancy study. The sequences come from peripheral blood, collected in the second trimester of pregnancy. The rearrangement joined TRBV6-1 to TRBJ1-6; TRBD1 matches 9 bases in the middle. The nucleotide sequence is given as TGTGCCAGCAGTGAGGGGACAGGGTTGAGTTCACCCCTCCACTTT. It encodes CASSEGTGLSSPLHF.